The clone carrying this T cell receptor (beta chain) was observed many times. Its antigen remains unidentified. Germline V gene data show CDR1 as SGHTA and CDR2 as FQGNSA. Trimming cost V 5 bases and J 8 bases; bases outside gene matches: 3. The CDR3 runs to 13 residues. These data originate in a study of response to subunit inactivated influenza vaccine. General study points: The authors proposed limited new T cell recruitment per seasonal influenza vaccination.

TCRdb itself ran the RT-PCR reads through MiXCR, one entry per CDR3 protein. The sample has more than 450,000 distinct CDR3 sequences; 7.6% are singletons. The clonotype originates from a man in his fifties or sixties who received an inactivated influenza vaccine. V usage is TRBV7-2 and J usage is TRBJ1-6; 7 nucleotides match TRBD1. The sequences come from PBMCs from blood, collected 23 to 25 months after vaccination. The CDR3 nucleotides read TGTGCCAGCAGCAGGGGGCCGGATTCACCCCTCCACTTT. It codes for CASSRGPDSPLHF.